The 15 T cell receptor beta chains presented below share a single source sample, sequenced in a study of persistence of HIV-infected CD4 T cells. For these TCRs, the target antigens are not known. The immunoSEQ assay was version 4, run in survey mode. Repertoires were generated with immunoSEQ multiplex PCR, while TCRdb's copy carries only in-frame clones and drops some. The data hold some 50,000 clones, with 85% to 90% observed a single time. Anti-CD3/anti-CD28 beads served as a nonspecific positive control stimulus. Sorting of responding CD4+ T cells relied on upregulated CD40 ligand together with CD69. The starting material was CD4+ T cells sorted from PBMCs after 18-hour stimulation, obtained from a patient who received antiretroviral therapy. These TCRs come from an adult woman with HIV who was CMV-seropositive.

The V and J genes are TRBV18 and TRBJ2-3, with 7 bases fitting TRBD1. The CDR3 is made up of 17 amino acids. V trimming: 3 bases; J trimming: 4 bases; junction bases outside the gene matches: 13. Germline CDR1 and CDR2: KGHSH and LQKENI. The CDR3 is CASSPRSLQGEADTQYF. The CDR3 bases are TGTGCCAGCTCACCTCGTTCTCTGCAGGGGGAAGCAGATACGCAGTATTTT. Filled out from reference TRBV18 and TRBJ2-3, the complete variable domain reads NAGVMQNPRHLVRRRGQEARLRCSPMKGHSHVYWYRQLPEEGLKFMVYLQKENIIDESGMPKERFSAEFPKEGPSILRIQQVVRGDSAAYFCASSPRSLQGEADTQYFGPGTRLTVL.

The chain links TRBV3-1 (or the pseudogene TRBV3-2) to TRBJ2-7; 8 nucleotides match TRBD1. This CDR3 region has 16 residues. Germline CDR1 reads LGHDT; CDR2 reads YNNKEL (reference sequence). Losses at the gene ends were 1 base for V and 1 base for J; bases not matched to a gene: 6. CDR3 protein: CASSQVGTGPSYEQYF. The DNA of the CDR3 is TGTGCCAGCAGCCAAGTGGGGACAGGCCCGTCCTACGAGCAGTACTTC.

This clone showed up just once. The chain is built from TRBV3-1 (or the pseudogene TRBV3-2) and TRBJ1-6; D remains ambiguous. The CDR3 is made up of 13 amino acids. CDR1 LGHDT and CDR2 YNNKEL come from the germline V gene (reference sequence). Trimming removed 1 base at V and 8 bases at J, with 6 bases between. CDR3 protein: CASSQGSDSPLHF. In DNA, the CDR3 is TGTGCCAGCAGCCAAGGGTCTGATTCACCCCTCCACTTT.

The gene calls are TRBV19 and TRBJ1-2; no definite D call. In germline, CDR1 is LNHDA, CDR2 SQIVND (reference sequence). The CDR3 contains 14 residues. Trimming took off 4 bases at V and 2 bases at J, with 11 bases between the two ends. The CDR3 reads CASSRAGSNYGYTF. CDR3 sequence (DNA): TGTGCCAGTAGTAGGGCGGGTTCCAACTATGGCTACACCTTC.

V usage is TRBV9 and J usage is TRBJ1-5, with a tentative D call TRBD1 (5 bases). V dropped 4 bases and J dropped 4 bases, with 12 bases sitting between them. CDR3 length: 14 residues. Germline CDR1 and CDR2: SGDLS and YYNGEE. CDR3 coding DNA: TGTGCCAGCAGCAAAGGGACGGGGAATCAGCCCCAGCATTTT. This sequence encodes CASSKGTGNQPQHF.

This chain uses TRBV5-5 with TRBJ1-1, with TRBD1 identical over 7 bases. V gave up 4 bases and J gave up 1 base; unmatched junction bases: 4. This CDR3 is built from 14 residues. CDR1 SGHKS and CDR2 YYEKEE come from the germline V gene (reference sequence). CDR3 DNA sequence: TGTGCCAGCAGCCTGGGACAGTGGAACACTGAAGCTTTCTTT. It translates to CASSLGQWNTEAFF.

The V and J genes are TRBV2 and TRBJ2-3; D call uncertain. The V end lost 1 base, the J end lost 4 bases, and 3 bases lay between the germline ends. The germline V gene has CDR1 SNHLY and CDR2 FYNNEI. The CDR3 extends over 12 amino acids. The CDR3 DNA is TGTGCCAGCAGTGAAGGCTCAGATACGCAGTATTTT. Protein: CASSEGSDTQYF.

This chain connects TRBV27 to TRBJ1-5, with TRBD1 matching over 7 bases. Germline V gives CDR1 MNHEY, CDR2 SMNVEV (reference sequence). V lost 3 bases and J lost 9; bases outside the gene matches: 17. This CDR3 spans 17 amino acids. This CDR3 reads CASSFLGGRGFVRPQHF. The CDR3 region has the DNA TGTGCCAGCAGTTTCTTGGGTGGCAGGGGGTTTGTGCGGCCCCAGCATTTT.

There are a few counts of this clone. This chain joins TRBV7-9 and TRBJ1-2; D might be TRBD1 (5 bases). V was clipped by 3 bases and J by 3 bases, with 5 bases between them. The CDR3 is 12 amino acids. Germline lookup yields CDR1 SEHNR and CDR2 FQNEAQ (reference sequence). In nucleotides, the CDR3 is TGTGCCAGCAGCTTGGGGGACTATGGCTACACCTTC. Protein product: CASSLGDYGYTF.

The chain recombines TRBV10-3 with TRBJ1-2, with D possibly being TRBD1 (5 bases). Trimming took off 0 bases at V and 6 bases at J, with 14 bases between the two ends. This CDR3 is 15 amino acids long. Germline lookup yields CDR1 ENHRY and CDR2 SYGVKD. DNA for the CDR3: TGTGCCATCAGTGAGTCTATGGGAGGGACGAATGGCTACACCTTC. Amino acid sequence: CAISESMGGTNGYTF.

The chain combines TRBV18 with TRBJ2-5; TRBD1 matches at 7 bases. Germline V lookup: CDR1 KGHSH, CDR2 LQKENI. The length of the CDR3 is 15 residues. With V trimmed by 2 bases and J by 5 bases, 8 bases remained unmatched. The CDR3 here is CASSPDRVSWETQYF. CDR3 bases: TGTGCCAGCTCACCAGACAGGGTATCGTGGGAGACCCAGTACTTC.

This chain links TRBV6-1 with TRBJ1-2; D possibly corresponds to TRBD1 (5 bases). CDR1 and CDR2 (germline): MNHNS, SASEGT. V dropped 5 bases and J dropped 5 bases, with 15 bases sitting between them. This CDR3 comprises 14 residues. CDR3 coding DNA: TGTGCCAGCAGTTATGGGGTGGGGCTGTATGGCTACACCTTC. Translating gives CASSYGVGLYGYTF.

This clone was seen once. This chain joins TRBV19 and TRBJ2-1; 8 positions match TRBD2. Germline-derived CDR1 and CDR2 are LNHDA and SQIVND (reference sequence). V trimming: 1 base; J trimming: 4 bases; junction bases outside the gene matches: 3. The CDR3 is 15 residues long. The CDR3 spells CASSIAAGGYNEQFF. CDR3 DNA: TGTGCCAGTAGTATAGCCGCGGGAGGATACAATGAGCAGTTCTTC.

The chain employs TRBV6-2 or TRBV6-3 and TRBJ1-1; possibly TRBD1 for D (6 bases). With 1 base removed from V and 4 bases from J, the gap between germline ends came to 10 bases. This CDR3 is built from 14 residues. The germline CDR1 and CDR2 sequences are MNHEY and SVGEGT. The CDR3 DNA reads TGTGCCAGCAGTTACTTCGGACAGTCCACTGAAGCTTTCTTT. This codes for CASSYFGQSTEAFF.

The chain links TRBV28 to TRBJ2-2, with D maybe TRBD1 (6 bases). Germline loops: CDR1 MDHEN, CDR2 SYDVKM. Between the trimmed V and J ends, which lost 5 bases and 2 bases, there was a span of 15 bases. The CDR3 extends over 16 amino acids. The CDR3 here is CASSRWGQQNTGELFF. The CDR3 coding sequence is TGTGCCAGCAGTCGCTGGGGGCAGCAAAACACCGGGGAGCTGTTTTTT.